These 4 T cell receptor beta chains share one sample of origin, sequenced in a study of blood T cell repertoires in COVID-19. The data were produced by immunoSEQ multiplex PCR, yet TCRdb's version contains in-frame clones alone and is incomplete. Of 200,000 to 300,000 clones in the sample, roughly 80% were seen once. The material sequenced was peripheral blood. These receptors originate from a woman aged 80 or over with acute or convalescent COVID-19.

In its sample, this clone was seen a few times. The chain is built from TRBV19 and TRBJ1-1; 7 bases match TRBD1. The CDR3 contains 14 residues. With 4 bases clipped from V and 0 bases from J, the junction kept 2 bases outside the gene matches. Germline V lookup: CDR1 LNHDA, CDR2 SQIVND (reference sequence). As DNA, the CDR3 is TGTGCCAGTAGTACGGGACAGCTGAACACTGAAGCTTTCTTT. Translating it yields CASSTGQLNTEAFF.

The gene calls are TRBV29-1 and TRBJ2-7, with 9 bases fitting TRBD1. The trim removed 6 bases at V and 5 bases at J, leaving 5 bases unmatched. Looked up from germline, CDR1 is SQVTM and CDR2 is ANQGSEA. This CDR3 is 12 amino acids long. CDR3 nucleotide sequence: TGCAGCGTCGCGACAGGGGGGCACGAGCAGTACTTC. Encoded protein: CSVATGGHEQYF.

The chain carries TRBV5-1 and TRBJ2-2, with D unresolved. The CDR3 is 13 residues long. Between the trimmed V and J ends, which lost 1 base and 9 bases, there was a span of 10 bases. Germline loops: CDR1 SGHRS, CDR2 YFSETQ. The CDR3, as DNA: TGCGCCAGCAGCTTGTCGGAGAACCGGGAGCTGTTTTTT. Translating gives CASSLSENRELFF. The whole variable domain, filled in from reference TRBV5-1 and TRBJ2-2, reads KAGVTQTPRYLIKTRGQQVTLSCSPISGHRSVSWYQQTPGQGLQFLFEYFSETQRNKGNFPGRFSGRQFSNSRSEMNVSTLELGDSALYLCASSLSENRELFFGEGSRLTVL.

This chain uses TRBV13 with TRBJ1-2, with D perhaps TRBD1 (6 bases). The CDR3 consists of 14 residues. Trimming pared 2 bases from V and 8 bases from J, leaving 15 bases between. Germline V gene sequence: CDR1 PRHDT, CDR2 FYEKMQ (reference sequence). The CDR3: CASSLSDRSWGYTF. In DNA, the CDR3 is TGTGCCAGCAGCTTAAGTGACAGGTCCTGGGGCTACACCTTC.